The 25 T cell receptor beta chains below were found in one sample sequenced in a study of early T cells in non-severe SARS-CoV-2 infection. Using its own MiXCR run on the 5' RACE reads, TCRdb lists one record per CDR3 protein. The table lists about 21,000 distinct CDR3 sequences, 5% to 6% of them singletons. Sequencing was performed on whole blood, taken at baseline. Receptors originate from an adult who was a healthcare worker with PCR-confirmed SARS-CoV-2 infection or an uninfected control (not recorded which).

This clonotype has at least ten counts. The CDR3 sequence is CASSYSGVTDTQYF. As DNA, the CDR3 is TGTGCCAGCAGTTACTCGGGGGTCACAGATACGCAGTATTTT. The chain couples TRBV6-6 to TRBJ2-3; D may be TRBD1 or TRBD2 (5 bases each). The V gene lost 0 bases and the J gene lost 2 bases, with 6 bases spanning the gap. CDR1 MNHNY and CDR2 SVGAGI come from the germline V gene (reference sequence). The length of the CDR3 is 14 residues.

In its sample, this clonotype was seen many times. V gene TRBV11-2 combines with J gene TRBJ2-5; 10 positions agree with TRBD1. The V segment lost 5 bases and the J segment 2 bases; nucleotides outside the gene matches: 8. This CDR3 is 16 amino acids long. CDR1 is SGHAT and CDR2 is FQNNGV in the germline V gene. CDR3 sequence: CASSNAGQGLQETQYF. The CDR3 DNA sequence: TGTGCCAGCAGCAACGCGGGACAGGGGTTACAAGAGACCCAGTACTTC.

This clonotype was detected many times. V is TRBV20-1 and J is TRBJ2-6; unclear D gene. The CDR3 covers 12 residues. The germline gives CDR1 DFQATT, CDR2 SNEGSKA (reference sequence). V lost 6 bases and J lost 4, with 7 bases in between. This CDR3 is CSAPSGANVLTF. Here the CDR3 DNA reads TGCAGTGCCCCATCCGGGGCCAACGTCCTGACTTTC.

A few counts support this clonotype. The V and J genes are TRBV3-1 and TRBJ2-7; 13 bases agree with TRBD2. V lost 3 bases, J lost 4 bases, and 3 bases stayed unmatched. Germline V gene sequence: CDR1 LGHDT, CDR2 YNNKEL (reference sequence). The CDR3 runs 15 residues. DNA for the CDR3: TGTGCCAGCAGCCATCGACTAGCGGGGGGATACGAGCAGTACTTC. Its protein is CASSHRLAGGYEQYF.

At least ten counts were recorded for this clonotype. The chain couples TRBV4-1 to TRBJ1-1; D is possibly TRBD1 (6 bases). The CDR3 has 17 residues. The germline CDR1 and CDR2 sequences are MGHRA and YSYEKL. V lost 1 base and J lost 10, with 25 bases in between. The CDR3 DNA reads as TGCGCCAGCAGCCAAGGGGGCGCACAGGGTGAAATGAAGGGAGCTTTCTTT. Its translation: CASSQGGAQGEMKGAFF.

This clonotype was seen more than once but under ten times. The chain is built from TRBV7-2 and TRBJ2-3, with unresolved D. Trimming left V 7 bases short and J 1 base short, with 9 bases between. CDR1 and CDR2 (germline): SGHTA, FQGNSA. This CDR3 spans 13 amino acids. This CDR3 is CASNHGRTDTQYF. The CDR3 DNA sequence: TGTGCCAGCAACCATGGGCGCACAGATACGCAGTATTTT.

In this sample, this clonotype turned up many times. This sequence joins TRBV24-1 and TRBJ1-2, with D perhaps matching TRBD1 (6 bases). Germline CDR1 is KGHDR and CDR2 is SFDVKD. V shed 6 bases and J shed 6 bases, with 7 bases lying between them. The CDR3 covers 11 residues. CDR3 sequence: CATSSGDGYTF. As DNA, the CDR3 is TGTGCCACCAGTTCAGGGGATGGCTACACCTTC.

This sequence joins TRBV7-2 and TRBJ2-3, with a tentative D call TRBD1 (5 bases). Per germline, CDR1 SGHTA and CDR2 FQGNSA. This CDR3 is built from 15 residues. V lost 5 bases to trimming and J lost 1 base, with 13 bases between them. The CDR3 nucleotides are TGTGCCAGCAGCCAGGCAGGCAGGGGCACAGATACGCAGTATTTT. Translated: CASSQAGRGTDTQYF. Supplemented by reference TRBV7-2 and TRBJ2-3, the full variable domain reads GAGVSQSPSNKVTEKGKDVELRCDPISGHTALYWYRQSLGQGLEFLIYFQGNSAPDKSGLPSDRFSAERTGGSVSTLTIQRTQQEDSAVYLCASSQAGRGTDTQYFGPGTRLTVL.

The CDR3 DNA is TGTGCCAGCAGTCCCGGACAAGACAGAGATACGCAGTATTTT. Amino acids: CASSPGQDRDTQYF. The chain joins TRBV12-3 or TRBV12-4 to TRBJ2-3; TRBD1 might be the D (5 bases). Trimming left V 5 bases short and J 5 bases short, with 14 bases between. The CDR3 is made up of 14 amino acids.

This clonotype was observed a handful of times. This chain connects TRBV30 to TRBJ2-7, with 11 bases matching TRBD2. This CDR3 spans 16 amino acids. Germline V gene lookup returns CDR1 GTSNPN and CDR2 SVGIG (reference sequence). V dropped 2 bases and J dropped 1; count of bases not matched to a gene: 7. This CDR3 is CAWSTPRTSGSYEQYF. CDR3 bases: TGTGCCTGGAGTACGCCACGGACTAGCGGGTCCTACGAGCAGTACTTC.

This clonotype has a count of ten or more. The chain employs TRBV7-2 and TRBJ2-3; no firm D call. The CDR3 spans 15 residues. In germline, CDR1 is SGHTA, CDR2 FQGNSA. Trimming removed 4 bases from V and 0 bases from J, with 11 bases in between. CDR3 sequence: CASSSAGRSTDTQYF. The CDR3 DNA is TGTGCCAGCAGCTCCGCCGGACGGAGCACAGATACGCAGTATTTT. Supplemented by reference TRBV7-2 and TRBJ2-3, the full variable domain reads GAGVSQSPSNKVTEKGKDVELRCDPISGHTALYWYRQSLGQGLEFLIYFQGNSAPDKSGLPSDRFSAERTGGSVSTLTIQRTQQEDSAVYLCASSSAGRSTDTQYFGPGTRLTVL.

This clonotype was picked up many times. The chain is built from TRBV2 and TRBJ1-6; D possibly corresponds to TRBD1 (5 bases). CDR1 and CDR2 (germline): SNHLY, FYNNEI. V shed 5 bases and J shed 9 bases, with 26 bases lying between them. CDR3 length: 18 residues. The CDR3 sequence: CASSNILGHTTFRSPLHF. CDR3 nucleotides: TGTGCCAGCAGTAATATTTTAGGACATACGACGTTTCGTTCACCCCTCCACTTT.

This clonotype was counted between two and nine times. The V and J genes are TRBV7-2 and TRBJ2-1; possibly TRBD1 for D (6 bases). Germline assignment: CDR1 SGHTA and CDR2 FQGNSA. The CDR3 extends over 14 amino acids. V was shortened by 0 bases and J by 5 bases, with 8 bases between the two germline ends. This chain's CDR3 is CASSLARDNNEQFF. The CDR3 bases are TGTGCCAGCAGCTTAGCTAGGGACAACAATGAGCAGTTCTTC.

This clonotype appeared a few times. The CDR3 DNA reads as TGTGCCAGCAGGAGGGCGGGTTCCTATAATTCACCCCTCCACTTT. Protein: CASRRAGSYNSPLHF. This chain joins TRBV7-8 and TRBJ1-6; no clear D. CDR1 and CDR2 from the germline V gene are SGHVS and FQNEAQ. V lost 6 bases, J lost 1 base, and 10 bases lay in between. The CDR3 length is 15 residues.

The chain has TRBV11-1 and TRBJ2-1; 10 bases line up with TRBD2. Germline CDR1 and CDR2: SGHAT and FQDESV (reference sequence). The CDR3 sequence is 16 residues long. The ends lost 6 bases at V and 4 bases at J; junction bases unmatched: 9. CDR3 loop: CASSYGLADAYNEQFF. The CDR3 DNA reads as TGTGCCAGCAGTTACGGACTAGCGGACGCTTACAATGAGCAGTTCTTC.

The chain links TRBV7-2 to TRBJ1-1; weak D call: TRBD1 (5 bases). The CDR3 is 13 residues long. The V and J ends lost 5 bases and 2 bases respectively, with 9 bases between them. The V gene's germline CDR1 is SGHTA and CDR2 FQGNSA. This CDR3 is CASSLTVNTEAFF. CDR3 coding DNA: TGTGCCAGCAGCCTGACAGTAAACACTGAAGCTTTCTTT.

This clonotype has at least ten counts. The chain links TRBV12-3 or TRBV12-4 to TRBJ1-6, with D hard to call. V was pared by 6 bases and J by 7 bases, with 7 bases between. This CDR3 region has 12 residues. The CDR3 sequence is CASSLANSPLHF. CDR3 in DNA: TGTGCCAGCAGCCTCGCAAATTCACCCCTCCACTTT.

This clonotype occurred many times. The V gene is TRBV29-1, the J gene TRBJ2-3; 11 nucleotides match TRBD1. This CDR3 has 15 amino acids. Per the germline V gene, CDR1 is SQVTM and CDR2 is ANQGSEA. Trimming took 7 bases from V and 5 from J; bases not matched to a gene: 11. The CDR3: CSGCLGQGGGDTQYF. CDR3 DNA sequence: TGCAGCGGTTGCTTGGGACAGGGGGGCGGAGATACGCAGTATTTT.

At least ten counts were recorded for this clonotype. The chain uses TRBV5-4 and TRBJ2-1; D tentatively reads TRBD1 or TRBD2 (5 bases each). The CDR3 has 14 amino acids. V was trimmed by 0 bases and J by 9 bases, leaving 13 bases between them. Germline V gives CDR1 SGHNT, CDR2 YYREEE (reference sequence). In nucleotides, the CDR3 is TGTGCCAGCAGCTTGGACCGGGGACGGAGTGAGCAGTTCTTC. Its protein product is CASSLDRGRSEQFF.

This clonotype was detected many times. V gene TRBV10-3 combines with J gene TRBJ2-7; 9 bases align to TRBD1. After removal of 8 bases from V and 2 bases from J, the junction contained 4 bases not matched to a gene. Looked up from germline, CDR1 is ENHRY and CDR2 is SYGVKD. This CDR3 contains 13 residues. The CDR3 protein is CAIGDRETYEQYF. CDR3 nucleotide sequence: TGTGCCATCGGGGACAGGGAAACCTACGAGCAGTACTTC.

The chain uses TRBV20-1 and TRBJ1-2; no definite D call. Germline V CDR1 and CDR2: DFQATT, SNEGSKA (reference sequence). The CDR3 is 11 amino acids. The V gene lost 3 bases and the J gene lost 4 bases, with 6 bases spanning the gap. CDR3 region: CSASLRYGYTF. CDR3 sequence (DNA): TGCAGTGCTAGTCTACGCTATGGCTACACCTTC.

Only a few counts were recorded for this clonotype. This CDR3 is CSATGSPYGYTF. The CDR3 DNA is TGCAGTGCGACCGGCAGTCCCTATGGCTACACCTTC. V is TRBV20-1 and J is TRBJ1-2; D is unresolved. Germline values: CDR1 DFQATT, CDR2 SNEGSKA (reference sequence). Between the trimmed V and J ends, which lost 6 bases and 4 bases, there was a span of 12 bases. CDR3 size: 12 residues.

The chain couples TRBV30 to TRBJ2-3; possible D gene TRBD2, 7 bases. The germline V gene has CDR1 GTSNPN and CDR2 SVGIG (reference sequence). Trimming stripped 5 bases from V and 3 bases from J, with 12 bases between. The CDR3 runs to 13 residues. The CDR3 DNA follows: TGTGCCTGGGAGGGGGGGCCGACAGATACGCAGTATTTT. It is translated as CAWEGGPTDTQYF.

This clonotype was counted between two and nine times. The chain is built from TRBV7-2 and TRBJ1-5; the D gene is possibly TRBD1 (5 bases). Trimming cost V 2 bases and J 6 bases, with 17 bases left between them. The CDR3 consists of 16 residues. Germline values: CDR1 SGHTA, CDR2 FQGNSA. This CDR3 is CASSLWGMGGSQPQHF. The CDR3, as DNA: TGTGCCAGCAGCTTATGGGGAATGGGGGGAAGTCAGCCCCAGCATTTT.

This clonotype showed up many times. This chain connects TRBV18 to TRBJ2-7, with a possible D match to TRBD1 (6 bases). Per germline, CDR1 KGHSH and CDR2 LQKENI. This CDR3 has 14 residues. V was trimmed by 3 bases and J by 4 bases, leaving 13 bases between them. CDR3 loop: CASSPGTTTYEQYF. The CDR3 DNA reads TGTGCCAGCTCACCGGGGACAACCACTTACGAGCAGTACTTC.